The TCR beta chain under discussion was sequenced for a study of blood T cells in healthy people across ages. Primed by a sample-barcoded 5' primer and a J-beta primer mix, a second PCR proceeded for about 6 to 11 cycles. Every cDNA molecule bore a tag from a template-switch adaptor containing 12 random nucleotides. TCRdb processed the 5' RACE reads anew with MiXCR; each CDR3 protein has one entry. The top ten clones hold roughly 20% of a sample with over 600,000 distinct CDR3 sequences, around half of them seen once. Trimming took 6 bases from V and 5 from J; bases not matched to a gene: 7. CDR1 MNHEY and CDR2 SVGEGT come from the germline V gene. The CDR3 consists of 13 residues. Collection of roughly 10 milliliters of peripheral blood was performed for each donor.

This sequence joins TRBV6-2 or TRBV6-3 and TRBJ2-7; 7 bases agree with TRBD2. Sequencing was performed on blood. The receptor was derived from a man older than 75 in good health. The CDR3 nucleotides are TGTGCCAGCAGAGACGGTGGGAGGGACGAGCAGTACTTC. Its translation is CASRDGGRDEQYF.